This is a list of T cell receptor beta chains from one sample in a study of shared clonotypes between healthy human individuals. Profiled with immunoSEQ multiplex PCR; TCRdb holds only in-frame clones, not every one. The sample lists a few million clones, just under 95% seen once, with more than 1.5% in the top ten. The sequencing sample was made of naive CD8+ T cells from PBMCs. These receptors all come from a man in his late teens or twenties in good health. Some clones in this sample may be carry-over from other donors' samples. Each CDR3 is given with its conserved first and last residue. A D gene is named only where the DNA matches it firmly. Clone size is shown for a subset of rows, as once, few, many or a class of expanded clone.

J gene	V gene	clone size	D gene	CDR3 DNA	CDR3 protein
TRBJ2-3	TRBV18	NA	TRBD2	TGTGCCAGCTCCCAGAAAAGGCTTCCCGGGACTAGCGGGCCCGGCAGCACAGATACGCAGTATTTT	CASSQKRLPGTSGPGSTDTQYF
TRBJ1-1	TRBV7-9	NA	TRBD1	TGTGCCAGCAGCTCCAGGCAGGGGGCTTCTGAAGCTTTCTTT	CASSSRQGASEAFF
TRBJ2-7	TRBV10-2	NA	NA	TGCGCCAGCACCCTGGGGGTTGAGCAGTACTTC	CASTLGVEQYF
TRBJ2-7	TRBV29-1	NA	TRBD1	TGCAGCGTCCCCGGACAGGGGAGCTCCTACGAGCAGTACTTC	CSVPGQGSSYEQYF
TRBJ2-7	TRBV19	NA	NA	TGTGCCAGTAGTTCCCGGGACTCCTACGAGCAGTACTTC	CASSSRDSYEQYF
TRBJ2-1	TRBV13	NA	TRBD2	TGTGCCAGCAGCTCCTTGACTAGCGGGAGGGATAGTGAGCAGTTCTTC	CASSSLTSGRDSEQFF
TRBJ2-3	TRBV28	NA	NA	TGTGCCAGCAGTTTATTCAGCGGCAGCACAGATACGCAGTATTTT	CASSLFSGSTDTQYF
TRBJ2-5	TRBV7-9	NA	NA	TGTGCCAGCAGCTCCCGGTCGGGAGAGGAGACCCAGTACTTC	CASSSRSGEETQYF
TRBJ2-5	TRBV19	once	NA	TGTGCCAGTAGTGGTCCGTACGGGATTGGGGAGACCCAGTACTTC	CASSGPYGIGETQYF
TRBJ2-1	TRBV6-5	NA	NA	TGTGCCAGCAGTAATCCGGGACTGTACAATGAGCAGTTCTTC	CASSNPGLYNEQFF
TRBJ2-7	TRBV20-1	NA	NA	TGCAGTGCTTTACAGTCCTACGAGCAGTACTTC	CSALQSYEQYF
TRBJ2-7	TRBV28	NA	NA	TGTGCCAGCAGTTTAGAGGTCGGCAGGGTAGGCGAGCAGTACTTC	CASSLEVGRVGEQYF
TRBJ2-1	TRBV14	NA	TRBD2	TGTGCCAGCAGCCAGATCGTGGGTGCGGGAGGGCTCGACTACAATGAGCAGTTCTTC	CASSQIVGAGGLDYNEQFF
TRBJ2-2	TRBV7-9	few	NA	TGTGCCAGCAGCCCAAGACACACCGGGGAGCTGTTTTTT	CASSPRHTGELFF
TRBJ1-4	TRBV27	NA	NA	TGTGCCAGCAGTCCCAGGGGCCCGGGGGAACTGTTTTTT	CASSPRGPGELFF
TRBJ2-4	TRBV28	NA	NA	TGTGCCAGCAGTTTATCGGACAGAAACATTCAGTACTTC	CASSLSDRNIQYF
TRBJ1-1	TRBV9	NA	TRBD1	TGTGCCAGCAGCGTAGACAGGGGGAACACTGAAGCTTTCTTT	CASSVDRGNTEAFF
TRBJ1-2	TRBV6-6	NA	TRBD1	TGTGCCAGCAGCTCCGACAGGGGGGGTTATGGCTACACCTTC	CASSSDRGGYGYTF
TRBJ1-1	TRBV28	NA	NA	TGTGCCAGCAGTTTAGACAATGACGGGACGGAGAAACCGGTTTTT	CASSLDNDGTEKPVF
TRBJ2-1	TRBV5-1	NA	TRBD2	TGCGCCAGCAGCTCCGCTGGGACTAGCTGGGACAATGAGCAGTTCTTC	CASSSAGTSWDNEQFF
TRBJ1-1	TRBV28	NA	NA	TGTGCCAGCAGTTTCATATCCGTATGGGGAACTGAAGCTTTCTTT	CASSFISVWGTEAFF
TRBJ2-7	TRBV11-2	NA	TRBD2	TGTGCCAGCAGCGGGGGAGGGAATCCCTACGAGCAGTACTTC	CASSGGGNPYEQYF
TRBJ2-7	TRBV30	NA	TRBD1	TGTGCCTGGAGTGCCCGGGACAGGGGGTACGAGCAGCACTTC	CAWSARDRGYEQHF
TRBJ1-1	TRBV5-1	NA	TRBD1	TGCGCCAGCAGCTCCACAGGGGGCGGAACTGAAGCTTTCTTT	CASSSTGGGTEAFF
TRBJ2-7	TRBV6-5	NA	TRBD1	TGTGCCAGCAGAGACCGGGACAGCGCCCACTACGAGCAGTACTTC	CASRDRDSAHYEQYF
TRBJ2-3	TRBV7-9	NA	NA	TGTGCCAGCAGCTTTGCTCGCACAGATACGCAGTATTTT	CASSFARTDTQYF
TRBJ1-1	TRBV6-4	few	NA	TGTGCCAGCGCGGGCGTGGGGGGTTCTTTCTTT	CASAGVGGSFF
TRBJ2-6	TRBV27	NA	NA	TGTGCCAGCACCCACGGGGCTTCGGGGGCCAACGTCCTGACTTTC	CASTHGASGANVLTF
TRBJ1-5	TRBV4-2	NA	NA	TGTGCCAGCAGCCAAGGAAACAGGGAGCAGCCCCAGCATTTT	CASSQGNREQPQHF
TRBJ2-2	TRBV4-3	once	TRBD2	TGCGCCAGCAGCCAAGAACCGCGGGAGGGCACCGGGGAGCTGTTTTTT	CASSQEPREGTGELFF
TRBJ2-1	TRBV30	NA	NA	TGTGCCTGGAGTGTTGGAAGCGGCTCCTACAATGAGCAGTTCTTC	CAWSVGSGSYNEQFF
TRBJ2-7	TRBV27	NA	NA	TGTGCCAGCAGTTTAAGGGGGGGCGAGCAGTACTTC	CASSLRGGEQYF
TRBJ1-5	TRBV28	once	TRBD1	TGTGCCAGCAGTTTCGCCCCGAGGGGACAGGGACAATACAATCAGCCCCAGCATTTT	CASSFAPRGQGQYNQPQHF
TRBJ2-3	TRBV4-1	NA	NA	TGCGCCAGCAGGGAGGGTGACTCCGATACGCAGTATTTT	CASREGDSDTQYF